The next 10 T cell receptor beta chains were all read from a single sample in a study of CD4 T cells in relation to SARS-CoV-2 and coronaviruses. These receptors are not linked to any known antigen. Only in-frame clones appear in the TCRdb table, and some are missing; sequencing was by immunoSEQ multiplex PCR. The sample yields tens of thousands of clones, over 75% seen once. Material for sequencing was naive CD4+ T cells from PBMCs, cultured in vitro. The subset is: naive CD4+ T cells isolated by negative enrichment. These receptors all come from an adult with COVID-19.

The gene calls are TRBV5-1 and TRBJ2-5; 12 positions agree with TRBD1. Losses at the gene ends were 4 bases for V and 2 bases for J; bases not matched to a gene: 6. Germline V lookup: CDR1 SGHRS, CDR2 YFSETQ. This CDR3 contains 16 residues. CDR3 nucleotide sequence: TGCGCCAGCAGCAGGGGACAGGGGGCGCGGCAAGAGACCCAGTACTTC. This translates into CASSRGQGARQETQYF.

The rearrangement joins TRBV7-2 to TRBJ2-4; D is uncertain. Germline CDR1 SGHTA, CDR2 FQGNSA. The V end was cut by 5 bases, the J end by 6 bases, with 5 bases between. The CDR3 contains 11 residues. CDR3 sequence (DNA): TGTGCCAGCAGCGTGCTAAACATTCAGTACTTC. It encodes CASSVLNIQYF.

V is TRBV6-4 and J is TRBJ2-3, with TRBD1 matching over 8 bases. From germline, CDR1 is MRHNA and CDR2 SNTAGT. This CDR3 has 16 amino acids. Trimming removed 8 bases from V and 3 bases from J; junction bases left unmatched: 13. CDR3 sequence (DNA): TGTGCCAGCGGGAACTCGATCGGACAGGGAACAGATACGCAGTATTTT. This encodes CASGNSIGQGTDTQYF.

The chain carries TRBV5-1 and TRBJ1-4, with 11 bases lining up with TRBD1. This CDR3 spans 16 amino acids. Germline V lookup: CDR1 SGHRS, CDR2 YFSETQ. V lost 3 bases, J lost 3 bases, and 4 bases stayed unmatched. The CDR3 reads CASSWDRGRSNEKLFF. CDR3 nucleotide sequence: TGCGCCAGCAGCTGGGACAGGGGGAGGTCTAATGAAAAACTGTTTTTT. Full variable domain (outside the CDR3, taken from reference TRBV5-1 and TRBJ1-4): KAGVTQTPRYLIKTRGQQVTLSCSPISGHRSVSWYQQTPGQGLQFLFEYFSETQRNKGNFPGRFSGRQFSNSRSEMNVSTLELGDSALYLCASSWDRGRSNEKLFFGSGTQLSVL.

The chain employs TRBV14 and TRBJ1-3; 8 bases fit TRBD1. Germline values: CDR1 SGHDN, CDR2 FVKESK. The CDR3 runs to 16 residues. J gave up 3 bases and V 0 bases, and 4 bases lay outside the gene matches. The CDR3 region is CASSQDSDRVGNTIYF. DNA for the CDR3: TGTGCCAGCAGCCAAGATTCGGACAGGGTTGGAAACACCATATATTTT.

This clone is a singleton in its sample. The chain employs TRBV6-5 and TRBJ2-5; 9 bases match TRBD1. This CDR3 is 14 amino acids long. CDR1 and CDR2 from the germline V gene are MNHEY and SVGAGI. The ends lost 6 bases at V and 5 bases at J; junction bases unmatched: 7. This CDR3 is CASRLNRGLETQYF. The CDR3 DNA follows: TGTGCCAGCAGGCTAAACAGGGGGCTGGAGACCCAGTACTTC.

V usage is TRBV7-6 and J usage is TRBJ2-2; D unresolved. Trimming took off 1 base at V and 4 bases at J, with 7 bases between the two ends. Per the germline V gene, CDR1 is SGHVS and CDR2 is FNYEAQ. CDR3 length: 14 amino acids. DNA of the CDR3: TGTGCCAGCAGCTTAGTCCGTTCCACCGGGGAGCTGTTTTTT. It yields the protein CASSLVRSTGELFF. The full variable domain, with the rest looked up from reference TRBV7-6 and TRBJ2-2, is GAGVSQSPRYKVTKRGQDVALRCDPISGHVSLYWYRQALGQGPEFLTYFNYEAQQDKSGLPNDRFSAERPEGSISTLTIQRTEQRDSAMYRCASSLVRSTGELFFGEGSRLTVL.

In nucleotides, the CDR3 is TGTGCCACCAGTGACCCGGGACTAGCGGGAGGGAGAAGACGGTATGAGCAGTTCTTC. It codes for CATSDPGLAGGRRRYEQFF. This chain connects TRBV24-1 to TRBJ2-1, with 16 bases lining up with TRBD2. The CDR3 spans 19 residues. From germline, CDR1 is KGHDR and CDR2 SFDVKD. V trimming: 4 bases; J trimming: 8 bases; junction bases outside the gene matches: 13.

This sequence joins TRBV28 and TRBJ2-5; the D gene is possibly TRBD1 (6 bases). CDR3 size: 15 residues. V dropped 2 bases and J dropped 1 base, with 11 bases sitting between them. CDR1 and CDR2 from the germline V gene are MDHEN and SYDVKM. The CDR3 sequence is CASSLAGAIQETQYF. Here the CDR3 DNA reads TGTGCCAGCAGTTTAGCAGGGGCGATCCAAGAGACCCAGTACTTC.

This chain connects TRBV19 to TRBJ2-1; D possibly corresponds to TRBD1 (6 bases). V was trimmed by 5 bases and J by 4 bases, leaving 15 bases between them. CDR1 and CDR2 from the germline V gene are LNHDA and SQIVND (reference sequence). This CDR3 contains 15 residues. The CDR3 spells CASSSTGTNYNEQFF. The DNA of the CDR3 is TGTGCCAGTAGTTCCACCGGGACAAATTACAATGAGCAGTTCTTC.